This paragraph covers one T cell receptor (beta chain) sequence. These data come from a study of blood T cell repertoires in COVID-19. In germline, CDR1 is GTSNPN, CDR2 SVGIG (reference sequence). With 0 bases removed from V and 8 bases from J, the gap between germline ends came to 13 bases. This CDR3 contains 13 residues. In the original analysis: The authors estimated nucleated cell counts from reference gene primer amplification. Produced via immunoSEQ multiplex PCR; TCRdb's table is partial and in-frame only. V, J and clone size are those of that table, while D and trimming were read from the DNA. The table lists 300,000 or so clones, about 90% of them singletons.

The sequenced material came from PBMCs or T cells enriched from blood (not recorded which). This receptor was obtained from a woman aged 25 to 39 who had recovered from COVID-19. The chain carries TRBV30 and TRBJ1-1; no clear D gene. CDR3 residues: CAWSVGLPTEAFF. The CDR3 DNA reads TGTGCCTGGAGTGTAGGCCTCCCGACAGAAGCTTTCTTT.